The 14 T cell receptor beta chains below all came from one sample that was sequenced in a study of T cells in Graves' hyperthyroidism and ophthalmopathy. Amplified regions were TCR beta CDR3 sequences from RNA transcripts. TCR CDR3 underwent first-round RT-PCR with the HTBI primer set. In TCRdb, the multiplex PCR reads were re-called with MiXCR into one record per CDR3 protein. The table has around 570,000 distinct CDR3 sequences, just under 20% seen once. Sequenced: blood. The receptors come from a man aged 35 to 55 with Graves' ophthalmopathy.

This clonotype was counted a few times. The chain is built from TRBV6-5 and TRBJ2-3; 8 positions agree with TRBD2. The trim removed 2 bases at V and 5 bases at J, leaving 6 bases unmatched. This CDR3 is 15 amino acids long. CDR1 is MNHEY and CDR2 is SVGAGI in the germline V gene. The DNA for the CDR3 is TGTGCCAGCAGTTACCGGGAGGGCCCTAGAGATACGCAGTATTTT. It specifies CASSYREGPRDTQYF.

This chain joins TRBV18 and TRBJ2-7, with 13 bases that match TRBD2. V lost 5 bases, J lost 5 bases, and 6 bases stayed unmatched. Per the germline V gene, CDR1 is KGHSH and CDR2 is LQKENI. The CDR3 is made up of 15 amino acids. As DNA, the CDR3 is TGTGCCAGCTCATCGGGACTAGCGGGACTCGACGAGCAGTACTTC. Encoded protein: CASSSGLAGLDEQYF.

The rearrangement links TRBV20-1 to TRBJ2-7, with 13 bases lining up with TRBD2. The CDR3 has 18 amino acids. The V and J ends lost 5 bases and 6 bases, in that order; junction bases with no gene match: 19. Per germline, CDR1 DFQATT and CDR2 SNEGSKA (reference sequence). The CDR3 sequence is CSAALQGLAGRFFSEQYF. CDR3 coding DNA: TGCAGTGCTGCCCTACAGGGACTAGCGGGGAGATTCTTCTCCGAGCAGTACTTC.

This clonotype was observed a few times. CDR3 bases: TGCGCCACGGCCAGGGAAGGCACCGGGGAGCTGTTTTTT. This codes for CATAREGTGELFF. The chain carries TRBV5-1 and TRBJ2-2; D might be TRBD1 (5 bases). This CDR3 region has 13 residues. V shed 9 bases and J shed 4 bases, with 13 bases lying between them. Germline V lookup: CDR1 SGHRS, CDR2 YFSETQ.

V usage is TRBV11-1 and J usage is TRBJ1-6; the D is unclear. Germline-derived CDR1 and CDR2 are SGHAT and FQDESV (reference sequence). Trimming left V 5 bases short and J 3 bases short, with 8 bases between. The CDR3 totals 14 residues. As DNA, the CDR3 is TGTGCCAGCAGCCCGGCCCACTATAATTCACCCCTCCACTTT. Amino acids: CASSPAHYNSPLHF.

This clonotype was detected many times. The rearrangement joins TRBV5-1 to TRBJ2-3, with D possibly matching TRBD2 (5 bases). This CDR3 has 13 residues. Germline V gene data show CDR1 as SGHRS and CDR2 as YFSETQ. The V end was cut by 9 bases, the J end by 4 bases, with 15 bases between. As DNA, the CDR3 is TGCGCCACCCAAGGTCCCGGGGCAGATACGCAGTATTTT. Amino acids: CATQGPGADTQYF.

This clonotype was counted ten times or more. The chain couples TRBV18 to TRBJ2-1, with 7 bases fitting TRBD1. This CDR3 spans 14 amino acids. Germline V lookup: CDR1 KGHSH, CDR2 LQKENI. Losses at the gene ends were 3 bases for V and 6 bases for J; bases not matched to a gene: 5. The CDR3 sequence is CASSPDRVSNEQFF. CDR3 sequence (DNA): TGTGCCAGCTCACCCGACAGGGTAAGCAATGAGCAGTTCTTC.

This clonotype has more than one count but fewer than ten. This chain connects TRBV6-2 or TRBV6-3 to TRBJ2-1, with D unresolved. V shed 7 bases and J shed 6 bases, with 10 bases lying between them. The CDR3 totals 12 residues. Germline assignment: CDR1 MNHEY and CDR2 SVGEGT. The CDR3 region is CASTLGFNEQFF. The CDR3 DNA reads TGTGCCAGCACTTTAGGGTTCAATGAGCAGTTCTTC.

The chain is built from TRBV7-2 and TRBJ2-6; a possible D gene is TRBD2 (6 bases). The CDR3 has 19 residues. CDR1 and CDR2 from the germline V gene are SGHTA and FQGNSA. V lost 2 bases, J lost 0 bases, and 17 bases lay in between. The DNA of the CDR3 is TGTGCCAGCAGCTTAACGCGGGGCGGCCCCGGCTCTGGGGCCAACGTCCTGACTTTC. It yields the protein CASSLTRGGPGSGANVLTF.

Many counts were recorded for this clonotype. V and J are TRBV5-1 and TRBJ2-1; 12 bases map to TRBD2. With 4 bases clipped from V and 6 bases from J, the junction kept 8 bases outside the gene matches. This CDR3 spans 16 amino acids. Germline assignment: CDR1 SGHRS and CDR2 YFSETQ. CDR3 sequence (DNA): TGCGCCAGCAGCCGCGGACTAGCGGGATACTCCAATGAGCAGTTCTTC. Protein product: CASSRGLAGYSNEQFF.

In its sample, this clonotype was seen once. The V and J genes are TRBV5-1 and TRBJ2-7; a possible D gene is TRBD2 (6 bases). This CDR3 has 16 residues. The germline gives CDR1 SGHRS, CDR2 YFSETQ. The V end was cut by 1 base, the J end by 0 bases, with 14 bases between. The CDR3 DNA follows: TGCGCCAGCAGCTTGAACGCGGGACCGAGCTCCTACGAGCAGTACTTC. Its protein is CASSLNAGPSSYEQYF.

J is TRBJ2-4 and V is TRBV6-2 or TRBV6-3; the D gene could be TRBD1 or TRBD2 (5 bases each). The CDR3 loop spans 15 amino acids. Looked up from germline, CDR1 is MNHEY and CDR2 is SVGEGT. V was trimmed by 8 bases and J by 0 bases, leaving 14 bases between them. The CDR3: CASFAGTSAKNIQYF. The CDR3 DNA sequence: TGTGCCAGCTTCGCCGGGACCTCAGCCAAAAACATTCAGTACTTC.

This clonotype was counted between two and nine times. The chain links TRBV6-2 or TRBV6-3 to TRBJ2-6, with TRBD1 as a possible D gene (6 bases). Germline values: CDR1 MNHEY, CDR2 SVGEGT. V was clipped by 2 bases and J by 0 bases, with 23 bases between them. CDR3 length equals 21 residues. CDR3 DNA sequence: TGTGCCAGCAGTTACCCAACCGGACAGAGCAACTCGATCTCTGGGGCCAACGTCCTGACTTTC. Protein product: CASSYPTGQSNSISGANVLTF.

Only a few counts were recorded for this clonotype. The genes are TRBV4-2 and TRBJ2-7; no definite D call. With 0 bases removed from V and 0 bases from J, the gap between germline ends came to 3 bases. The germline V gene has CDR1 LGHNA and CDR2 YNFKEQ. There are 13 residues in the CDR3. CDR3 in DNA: TGTGCCAGCAGCCAAGAACACTCCTACGAGCAGTACTTC. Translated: CASSQEHSYEQYF.